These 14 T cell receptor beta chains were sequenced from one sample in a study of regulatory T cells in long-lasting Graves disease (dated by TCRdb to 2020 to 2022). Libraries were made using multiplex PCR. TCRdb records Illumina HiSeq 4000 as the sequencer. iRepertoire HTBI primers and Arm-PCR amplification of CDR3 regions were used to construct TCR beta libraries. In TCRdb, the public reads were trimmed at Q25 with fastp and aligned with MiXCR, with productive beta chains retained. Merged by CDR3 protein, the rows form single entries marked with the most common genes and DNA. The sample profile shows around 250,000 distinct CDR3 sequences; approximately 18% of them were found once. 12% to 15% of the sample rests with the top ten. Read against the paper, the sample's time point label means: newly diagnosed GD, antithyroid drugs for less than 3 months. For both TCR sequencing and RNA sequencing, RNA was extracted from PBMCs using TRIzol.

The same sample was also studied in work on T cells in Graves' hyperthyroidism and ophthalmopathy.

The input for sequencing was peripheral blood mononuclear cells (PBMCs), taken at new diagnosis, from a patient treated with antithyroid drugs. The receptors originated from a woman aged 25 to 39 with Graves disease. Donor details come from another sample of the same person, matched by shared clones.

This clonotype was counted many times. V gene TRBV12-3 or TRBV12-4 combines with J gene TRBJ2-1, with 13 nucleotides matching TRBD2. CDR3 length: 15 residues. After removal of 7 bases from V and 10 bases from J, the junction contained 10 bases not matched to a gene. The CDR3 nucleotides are TGTGCCAGCAAACCGGGACTAGCGGGGTTCAGGGAGCAGTTCTTC. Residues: CASKPGLAGFREQFF.

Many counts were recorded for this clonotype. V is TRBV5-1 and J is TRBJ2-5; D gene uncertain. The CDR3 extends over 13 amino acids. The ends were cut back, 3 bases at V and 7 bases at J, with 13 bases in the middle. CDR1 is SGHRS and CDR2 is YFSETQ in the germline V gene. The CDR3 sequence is CASSWIDSGTQYF. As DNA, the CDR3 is TGCGCCAGCAGCTGGATAGATTCGGGGACCCAGTACTTC.

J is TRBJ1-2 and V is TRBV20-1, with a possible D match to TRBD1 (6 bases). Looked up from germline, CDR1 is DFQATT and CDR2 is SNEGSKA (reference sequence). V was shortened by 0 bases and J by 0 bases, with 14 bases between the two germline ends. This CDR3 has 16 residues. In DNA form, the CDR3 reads TGCAGTGCTAGAGATGGGCAGGGGCCCTCTAACTATGGCTACACCTTC. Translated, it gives CSARDGQGPSNYGYTF.

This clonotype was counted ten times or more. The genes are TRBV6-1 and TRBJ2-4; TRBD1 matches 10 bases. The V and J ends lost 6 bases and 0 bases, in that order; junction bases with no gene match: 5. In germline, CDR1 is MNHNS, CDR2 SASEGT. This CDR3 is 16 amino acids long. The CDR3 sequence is CASSWTGGIAKNIQYF. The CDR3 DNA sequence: TGTGCCAGCAGCTGGACAGGGGGGATAGCCAAAAACATTCAGTACTTC.

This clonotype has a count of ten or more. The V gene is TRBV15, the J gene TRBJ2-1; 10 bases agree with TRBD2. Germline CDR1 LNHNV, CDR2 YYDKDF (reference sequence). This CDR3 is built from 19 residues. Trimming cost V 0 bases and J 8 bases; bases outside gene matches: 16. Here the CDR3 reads CATSRDPSAGTSASDEQFF. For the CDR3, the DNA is TGTGCCACCAGCAGAGATCCCTCTGCCGGGACTAGCGCCTCGGATGAGCAGTTCTTC.

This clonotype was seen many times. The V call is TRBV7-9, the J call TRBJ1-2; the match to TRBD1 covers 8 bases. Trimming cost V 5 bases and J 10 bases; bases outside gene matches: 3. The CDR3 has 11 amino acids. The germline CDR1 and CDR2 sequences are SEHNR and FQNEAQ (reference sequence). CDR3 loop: CASSGDRFYTF. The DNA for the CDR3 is TGTGCCAGCAGCGGGGACAGGTTCTACACCTTC.

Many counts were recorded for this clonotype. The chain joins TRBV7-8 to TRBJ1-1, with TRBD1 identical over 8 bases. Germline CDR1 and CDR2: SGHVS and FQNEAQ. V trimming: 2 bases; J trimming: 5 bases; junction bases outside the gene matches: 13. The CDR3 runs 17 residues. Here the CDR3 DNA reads TGTGCCAGCAGCTTAATTGCGGGACAGGTTGACTTTACTGAAGCTTTCTTT. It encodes CASSLIAGQVDFTEAFF.

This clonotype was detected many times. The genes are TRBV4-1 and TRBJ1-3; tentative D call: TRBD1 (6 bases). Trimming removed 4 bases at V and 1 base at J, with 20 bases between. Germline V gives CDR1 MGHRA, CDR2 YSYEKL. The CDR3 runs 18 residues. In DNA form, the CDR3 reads TGCGCCAGCAGCCCTCGAGGACAGCTCTCCTCATCTGGAAACACCATATATTTT. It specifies CASSPRGQLSSSGNTIYF.

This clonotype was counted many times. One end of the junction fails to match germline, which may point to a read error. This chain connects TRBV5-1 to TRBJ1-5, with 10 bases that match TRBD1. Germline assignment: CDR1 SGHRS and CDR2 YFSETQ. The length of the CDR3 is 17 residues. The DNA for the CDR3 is TGTGCCAGCAGCCAGGGACAGGGGTCCTATAGCAATCAGCCCCAGCATTTT. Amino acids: CASSQGQGSYSNQPQHF.

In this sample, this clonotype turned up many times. CDR3 DNA: TGTGCCAGCAGCCGAGTAGGAACTGACGAAAAACTGTTTTTT. Its translation is CASSRVGTDEKLFF. The chain combines TRBV7-9 with TRBJ1-4; D is uncertain. The CDR3 extends over 14 amino acids. Germline CDR1 and CDR2: SEHNR and FQNEAQ (reference sequence). V shed 5 bases and J shed 8 bases, with 15 bases lying between them. Variable domain in full (rest from reference TRBV7-9 and TRBJ1-4): DTGVSQNPRHKITKRGQNVTFRCDPISEHNRLYWYRQTLGQGPEFLTYFQNEAQLEKSRLLSDRFSAERPKGSFSTLEIQRTEQGDSAMYLCASSRVGTDEKLFFGSGTQLSVL.

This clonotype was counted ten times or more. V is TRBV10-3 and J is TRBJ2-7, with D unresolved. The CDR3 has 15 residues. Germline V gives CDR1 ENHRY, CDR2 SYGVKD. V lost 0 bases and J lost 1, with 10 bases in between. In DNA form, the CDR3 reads TGTGCCATCAGTGAGTCGAAACGAAATTCCTACGAGCAGTACTTC. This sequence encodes CAISESKRNSYEQYF.

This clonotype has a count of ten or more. CDR3 sequence: CASRLQGARGTEAFF. DNA of the CDR3: TGTGCCAGCAGACTACAGGGGGCCCGGGGCACTGAAGCTTTCTTT. The chain uses TRBV6-2 or TRBV6-3 and TRBJ1-1, with TRBD1 identical over 9 bases. The V gene end was trimmed by 6 bases and the J gene end by 4 bases; junction bases not matched to a gene: 9. Germline loops: CDR1 MNHEY, CDR2 SVGEGT. CDR3 length: 15 amino acids.

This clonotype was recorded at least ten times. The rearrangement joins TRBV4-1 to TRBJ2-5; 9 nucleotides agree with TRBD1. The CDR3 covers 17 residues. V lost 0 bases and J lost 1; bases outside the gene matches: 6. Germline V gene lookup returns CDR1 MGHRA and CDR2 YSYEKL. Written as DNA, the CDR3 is TGCGCCAGCAGCCAAGACGGGACAGGGTACTTCCAAGAGACCCAGTACTTC. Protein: CASSQDGTGYFQETQYF.

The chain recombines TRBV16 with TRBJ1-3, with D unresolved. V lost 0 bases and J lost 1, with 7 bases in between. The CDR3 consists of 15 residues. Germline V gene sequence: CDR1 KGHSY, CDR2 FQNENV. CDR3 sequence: CASSQSKGSGNTIYF. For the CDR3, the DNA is TGTGCCAGCAGCCAATCGAAGGGTTCTGGAAACACCATATATTTT.